Detailed here is one T cell receptor beta chain. The antigen is undetermined. This entry comes from a study of a mutant IDH1 vaccine in newly diagnosed glioma. Study-level background: Patients were started on vaccination 4-6 weeks after radiotherapy alone, or with temozolomide cycles. Most patients had received both radiotherapy and temozolomide, the prior options being radiotherapy, temozolomide, or both.

Time point denoted: week 5, during vaccination. Mutant IDH1 20-mer peptide, at 300 ug, made up each vaccine dose, with topical imiquimod. Astrocytomas that were new, WHO grade 3 or 4, IDH1-mutant and ATRX-lost were present in the donors. Assay used: immunoSEQ multiplex PCR; TCRdb lists only in-frame clones, some missing. The data show about 42,000 clones, approximately 83% seen once. With 6 bases clipped from V and 8 bases from J, the junction kept 11 bases outside the gene matches. This CDR3 is 15 amino acids long. Looked up from germline, CDR1 is MNHEY and CDR2 is SMNVEV (reference sequence). This receptor was taken from a man aged 35-49 years with glioma. This sequence joins TRBV27 and TRBJ2-2; TRBD2 aligns across 8 bases. Specimen: PBMCs, collected from a glioma patient whose treatment included an IDH1 peptide vaccine. Here the CDR3 reads CASRPGGSVLGELFF. CDR3 bases: TGTGCCAGCAGACCGGGAGGGTCAGTACTGGGGGAGCTGTTTTTT.